The source of this T cell receptor (beta chain) is a study of blood T cell repertoires in COVID-19. Here immunoSEQ multiplex PCR was the method, and the copy in TCRdb shows in-frame clones only, minus some. The sample lists under 300,000 clones, around 88% occurring once. Trimming shortened V by 3 bases and J by 2 bases, and 13 bases separated the two germline ends. The CDR3 extends over 15 amino acids. Germline loops: CDR1 SGHRS, CDR2 YFSETQ. All enrollees were about 18 to 95 years old and from 24 US areas. A single count supports this clone. This clonotype was sampled from a woman between 40 and 55 years old with acute COVID-19. The chain couples TRBV5-1 to TRBJ2-3, with D maybe TRBD1 (6 bases). The sequencing sample was made of PBMCs or T cells enriched from blood (not recorded which). The CDR3, as DNA: TGCGCCAGCAGCTACGTTGGACAGTACACAGATACGCAGTATTTT. It is translated as CASSYVGQYTDTQYF.